Listed here are 13 T cell receptor beta chains from one sample, sequenced in a study of blood T cell repertoires in COVID-19. Here immunoSEQ multiplex PCR was the method, and the copy in TCRdb shows in-frame clones only, minus some. Of around 150,000 clones detected, about 87% appear once; the ten largest clones hold 2.5% to 3%. Sequencing was carried out using peripheral blood. The receptors derive from a human donor with COVID-19, enrolled during active disease. The donor label of this sample is uncertain.

The V gene is TRBV12-2, the J gene TRBJ1-3; the table's TRBD1 call for D was not verified on the DNA. TRBV12-2 represents a pseudogene. This CDR3 region has 16 residues. CDR3: CASRLLDDNSGNTIYF. The CDR3 DNA is TGTGCAAGTCGCTTACTTGACGACAACTCTGGAAACACCATATATTTT.

This rearrangement joins TRBV11-2 to TRBJ2-7, with 7 bases aligning to TRBD2. CDR3 length equals 14 residues. CDR1 and CDR2 from the germline V gene are SGHAT and FQNNGV. J lost 1 base, V lost 5 bases, and 5 bases had no gene match. The CDR3, as DNA: TGTGCCAGCAGCGGGGGGGACTTATCCTACGAGCAGTACTTC. The encoded protein is CASSGGDLSYEQYF.

The J gene is TRBJ2-7, the V gene TRBV6-1; D may be TRBD1 (6 bases). Germline V gene sequence: CDR1 MNHNS, CDR2 SASEGT. The CDR3 runs to 15 residues. V was cut by 7 bases and J by 4 bases, with 20 bases left in between. The CDR3 region is CASTPDTGTPYEQYF. CDR3 nucleotide sequence: TGTGCCAGCACCCCAGACACCGGGACACCGTACGAGCAGTACTTC.

The chain combines TRBV4-1 with TRBJ2-5; TRBD1 aligns across 7 bases. Germline V gene sequence: CDR1 MGHRA, CDR2 YSYEKL. CDR3 length equals 14 residues. With V trimmed by 3 bases and J by 2 bases, 3 bases remained unmatched. The CDR3 nucleotides read TGCGCCAGCAGCCAGAGACAGGGACAAGAGACCCAGTACTTC. Translating gives CASSQRQGQETQYF.

The V call is TRBV25-1, the J call TRBJ1-4, with 8 positions matching TRBD1. Germline CDR1 and CDR2: MGHDK and SYGVNS. The CDR3 loop spans 17 amino acids. The V segment lost 6 bases and the J segment 4 bases; nucleotides outside the gene matches: 13. Here the CDR3 DNA reads TGTGCCAGCAGCCCTTCCCTTGGACAGGGCGGTAATGAAAAACTGTTTTTT. Its protein product is CASSPSLGQGGNEKLFF.

The V gene is TRBV6-6, the J gene TRBJ1-1; TRBD1 agrees at 9 bases. The CDR3 sequence is 16 residues long. Losses at the gene ends were 5 bases for V and 2 bases for J; bases not matched to a gene: 9. Germline CDR1 is MNHNY and CDR2 is SVGAGI (reference sequence). CDR3 DNA sequence: TGTGCCAGCAGTCCTACAGGGGGCGCAGGAAACACTGAAGCTTTCTTT. Translated: CASSPTGGAGNTEAFF.

CDR3 loop: CASSFGEAYEQYF. The CDR3 DNA reads TGTGCCAGCAGCTTTGGGGAGGCCTACGAGCAGTACTTC. The rearrangement joins TRBV5-4 to TRBJ2-7; D may be TRBD2 (6 bases). The CDR3 spans 13 residues. In germline, CDR1 is SGHNT, CDR2 YYREEE (reference sequence). With 2 bases removed from V and 2 bases from J, the gap between germline ends came to 8 bases.

J is TRBJ2-5 and V is TRBV7-9; 16 bases match TRBD2. Per the germline V gene, CDR1 is SEHNR and CDR2 is FQNEAQ (reference sequence). The trim removed 5 bases at V and 1 base at J, leaving 7 bases unmatched. The CDR3 loop spans 18 amino acids. Here the CDR3 reads CASSPRGTSGRAQETQYF. CDR3 bases: TGTGCCAGCAGCCCCAGGGGGACTAGCGGGAGGGCCCAAGAGACCCAGTACTTC. The full variable domain, rest sourced from reference TRBV7-9 and TRBJ2-5, is DTGVSQNPRHKITKRGQNVTFRCDPISEHNRLYWYRQTLGQGPEFLTYFQNEAQLEKSRLLSDRFSAERPKGSFSTLEIQRTEQGDSAMYLCASSPRGTSGRAQETQYFGPGTRLLVL.

V gene TRBV6-5 combines with J gene TRBJ1-2, with TRBD1 matching over 9 bases. This CDR3 has 13 amino acids. Germline loops: CDR1 MNHEY, CDR2 SVGAGI. The V segment lost 6 bases and the J segment 4 bases; nucleotides outside the gene matches: 3. This chain's CDR3 is CASSRGQGYGYTF. In nucleotides, the CDR3 is TGTGCCAGCAGCCGGGGACAGGGCTATGGCTACACCTTC.

The chain employs TRBV25-1 and TRBJ2-2; no clear D. Germline CDR1 reads MGHDK; CDR2 reads SYGVNS. V lost 7 bases, J lost 7 bases, and 16 bases lay in between. This CDR3 contains 14 residues. The CDR3 reads CASTPLGPGGELFF. CDR3 nucleotide sequence: TGTGCCAGCACCCCCCTTGGCCCTGGCGGGGAGCTGTTTTTT.

This chain joins TRBV13 and TRBJ2-1, with 14 positions matching TRBD2. V shed 6 bases and J 7 bases; nucleotides not matched to a gene: 17. The CDR3 totals 19 residues. Germline assignment: CDR1 PRHDT and CDR2 FYEKMQ (reference sequence). As DNA, the CDR3 is TGTGCCAGCAGGACCGGGACAGGATGGACTAGCGGGAGGTGGAATGAGCAGTTCTTC. Amino acid sequence: CASRTGTGWTSGRWNEQFF.

The chain employs TRBV30 and TRBJ2-5; D is unresolved. Deletions cut 0 bases from V and 3 bases from J, with 5 bases between. The CDR3 loop spans 12 amino acids. From germline, CDR1 is GTSNPN and CDR2 SVGIG (reference sequence). The CDR3 is CAWSVTEETQYF. The CDR3 DNA reads TGTGCCTGGAGTGTAACGGAAGAGACCCAGTACTTC.

This rearrangement joins TRBV6-1 to TRBJ1-2; 7 nucleotides agree with TRBD1. This CDR3 has 14 amino acids. Trimming took 2 bases from V and 2 from J; bases not matched to a gene: 2. The germline V gene has CDR1 MNHNS and CDR2 SASEGT. CDR3 nucleotides: TGTGCCAGCAGTGAAAAGGGACAGAACTATGGCTACACCTTC. It is translated as CASSEKGQNYGYTF.